This T cell receptor beta chain was recovered during a study of blood T cell repertoires in COVID-19. The overall study: T cells, B-cell-depleted T cells, or PBMCs supplied cDNA or gDNA.

Some clones are missing from TCRdb's copy, which holds only in-frame ones; the method was immunoSEQ multiplex PCR. The data show approximately 280,000 clones, roughly 89% seen once. Recruits, aged roughly 18 to 100 years, lived in 20 to 30 US areas. Grouping used clinical history reported by participants in a survey and questionnaire. The germline V and J ends were trimmed by 5 bases and 5 bases, with 7 bases remaining between them. In germline, CDR1 is SEHNR, CDR2 FQNEAQ (reference sequence). The CDR3 runs 12 residues. The V gene is TRBV7-9, the J gene TRBJ2-1, with TRBD1 as a possible D gene (5 bases). Source material: PBMCs or T cells enriched from blood (not recorded which). The TCR comes from a woman between 18 and 30 years old with acute COVID-19. This CDR3 is CASSATDNEQFF. CDR3 nucleotides: TGTGCCAGCAGCGCGACAGACAATGAGCAGTTCTTC.